Presented here are 14 T cell receptor beta chains from one specimen sequenced in a study of Tregs in tolerant kidney transplant recipients. Sequencing used immunoSEQ multiplex PCR; TCRdb keeps in-frame clones, though not all of them. This sample has approximately 98,000 clones, with 90% found just once. Sequenced material: CD4+ T cells from blood, taken before the transplant. The receptor set was obtained from a human donor who received a combined kidney and bone marrow transplant.

This chain links TRBV29-1 with TRBJ2-7; 12 bases fit TRBD1. The CDR3 extends over 12 amino acids. V was pared by 6 bases and J by 7 bases, with 4 bases of the junction left unmatched. Germline values: CDR1 SQVTM, CDR2 ANQGSEA. The CDR3 loop is CSVGTGGREQYF. CDR3 DNA sequence: TGCAGCGTCGGGACAGGGGGCAGGGAGCAGTACTTC.

The V gene is TRBV7-9, the J gene TRBJ2-6; 10 positions match TRBD2. Germline V gene data show CDR1 as SEHNR and CDR2 as FQNEAQ (reference sequence). This CDR3 is 17 amino acids long. V lost 3 bases to trimming and J lost 2 bases; unmatched junction nucleotides: 4. The DNA of the CDR3 is TGTGCCAGCAGCTTCCCAGCGGGAGGGGCTGGGGCCAACGTCCTGACTTTC. This encodes CASSFPAGGAGANVLTF.

The V call is TRBV18, the J call TRBJ2-2, with D tentatively TRBD2 (5 bases). The CDR3 extends over 15 amino acids. CDR1 and CDR2 from the germline V gene are KGHSH and LQKENI. V lost 6 bases and J 4 bases, leaving 15 bases between the germline ends. The CDR3 region has the DNA TGTGCCAGCTCCCGGGGATCAGTACTCACCGGGGAGCTGTTTTTT. Translating it yields CASSRGSVLTGELFF.

The rearrangement uses TRBV5-6 and TRBJ2-7, with TRBD2 matching 7 bases. Trimming at V came to 3 bases and at J to 0 bases, leaving 6 bases not matched to a gene. CDR1 and CDR2 (germline): SGHDT, YYEEEE. The CDR3 totals 15 residues. In nucleotides, the CDR3 is TGTGCCAGCAGCTCTCGCGGGGGTCTCTCCTACGAGCAGTACTTC. It codes for CASSSRGGLSYEQYF.

The genes are TRBV6-4 and TRBJ2-7; TRBD1 matches at 7 bases. Germline CDR1 is MRHNA and CDR2 is SNTAGT. Losses at the gene ends were 6 bases for V and 0 bases for J; bases not matched to a gene: 5. This CDR3 spans 14 amino acids. This CDR3 reads CASSLRQGSYEQYF. CDR3 nucleotides: TGTGCCAGCAGCCTGAGACAGGGCTCCTACGAGCAGTACTTC.

In this sample, this clone turned up a few times. The chain uses TRBV18 and TRBJ1-1; TRBD1 is a possible D gene (6 bases). The V gene's germline CDR1 is KGHSH and CDR2 LQKENI. V was pared by 0 bases and J by 10 bases, with 12 bases between. This CDR3 region has 13 residues. In DNA form, the CDR3 reads TGTGCCAGCTCACCACCTCAGGGGTTCCGAGCTTTCTTT. Amino acids: CASSPPQGFRAFF.

The rearrangement joins TRBV9 to TRBJ2-5, with TRBD2 identical over 7 bases. Trimming cost V 3 bases and J 2 bases; bases outside gene matches: 4. This CDR3 has 14 amino acids. CDR1 and CDR2 from the germline V gene are SGDLS and YYNGEE. CDR3 protein: CASSASGLQETQYF. DNA of the CDR3: TGTGCCAGCAGCGCCTCGGGACTACAAGAGACCCAGTACTTC.

J is TRBJ2-1 and V is TRBV2; 7 bases are a match to TRBD2. V was clipped by 6 bases and J by 4 bases; unmatched bases: 9. Germline V CDR1 and CDR2: SNHLY, FYNNEI. The CDR3 spans 15 residues. CDR3 nucleotide sequence: TGTGCCAGCAGGGTTGAGGCGGGAGCGTACAATGAGCAGTTCTTC. This encodes CASRVEAGAYNEQFF.

Here the CDR3 DNA reads TGTGCCAGCAGCTTTGACAGCTCCTCCTACGAGCAGTACTTC. Translating it yields CASSFDSSSYEQYF. This chain uses TRBV11-2 with TRBJ2-7; perhaps TRBD1 as D (5 bases). The CDR3 has 14 amino acids. The V end lost 3 bases, the J end lost 0 bases, and 9 bases lay between the germline ends. CDR1 and CDR2 from the germline V gene are SGHAT and FQNNGV.

V gene TRBV5-1 combines with J gene TRBJ1-1; perhaps TRBD1 as D (6 bases). Trimming took off 2 bases at V and 3 bases at J, with 11 bases between the two ends. Germline loops: CDR1 SGHRS, CDR2 YFSETQ. CDR3 length: 14 residues. In nucleotides, the CDR3 is TGCGCCAGCAGCTTAGGACAGTCTTACACTGAAGCTTTCTTT. It encodes CASSLGQSYTEAFF.

The chain couples TRBV2 to TRBJ2-7, with D possibly being TRBD1 (5 bases). V was pared by 6 bases and J by 2 bases, with 11 bases between. The CDR3 consists of 13 residues. Germline CDR1 reads SNHLY; CDR2 reads FYNNEI. The CDR3 here is CASRTDSPYEQYF. The CDR3, as DNA: TGTGCCAGCAGAACCGACAGTCCCTACGAGCAGTACTTC.

The CDR3 loop is CASSSSRAEQFF. The CDR3, as DNA: TGTGCCAGCAGTTCCTCCCGAGCCGAGCAGTTCTTC. The gene calls are TRBV6-6 and TRBJ2-1; no definite D call. Trimming took 4 bases from V and 10 from J, leaving 11 bases between them. This CDR3 is 12 amino acids long. The germline gives CDR1 MNHNY, CDR2 SVGAGI (reference sequence).

This chain links TRBV29-1 with TRBJ2-5; 10 bases fit TRBD2. Germline assignment: CDR1 SQVTM and CDR2 ANQGSEA. V lost 4 bases, J lost 5 bases, and 4 bases stayed unmatched. The CDR3 spans 13 residues. CDR3 sequence reads: CSVATSGAETQYF. Here the CDR3 DNA reads TGCAGCGTTGCCACTAGCGGGGCGGAGACCCAGTACTTC.

The chain joins TRBV9 to TRBJ2-1; 10 nucleotides align to TRBD2. The V gene's germline CDR1 is SGDLS and CDR2 YYNGEE. The length of the CDR3 is 19 residues. Trimming took 3 bases from V and 3 from J; bases not matched to a gene: 15. CDR3 in DNA: TGTGCCAGCAGCGGTCCTGGCGGGGAGCGGGAGGGCTTCTACAATGAGCAGTTCTTC. It is translated as CASSGPGGEREGFYNEQFF.